The 4 T cell receptor beta chains given below trace back to one sample, sequenced in a study of blood T cell repertoires in COVID-19. Repertoires were generated with immunoSEQ multiplex PCR, while TCRdb's copy carries only in-frame clones and drops some. Of 650,000 to 800,000 clones listed, around 90% are singletons. Sequenced sample: peripheral blood. The receptors shown here come from a young woman with acute or convalescent COVID-19.

The V and J genes are TRBV27 and TRBJ1-1, with 9 bases lining up with TRBD1. J lost 0 bases, V lost 5 bases, and 10 bases had no gene match. The CDR3 is 17 residues long. Germline lookup yields CDR1 MNHEY and CDR2 SMNVEV (reference sequence). The CDR3 DNA reads TGTGCCAGCAGTAGGACAGGGGCCCGGGGGATGAACACTGAAGCTTTCTTT. The encoded protein is CASSRTGARGMNTEAFF.

V gene TRBV29-1 combines with J gene TRBJ1-2; 8 nucleotides match TRBD1. CDR3 length: 13 residues. Germline-derived CDR1 and CDR2 are SQVTM and ANQGSEA. V lost 4 bases and J lost 5; bases outside the gene matches: 6. The CDR3 here is CSVADRVAYGYTF. In DNA, the CDR3 is TGCAGCGTTGCGGACAGGGTGGCTTATGGCTACACCTTC.

V usage is TRBV10-3 and J usage is TRBJ1-4; no clear D gene. The germline V gene encodes CDR1 ENHRY and CDR2 SYGVKD. CDR3 size: 12 residues. Trimming took off 10 bases at V and 7 bases at J, with 13 bases between the two ends. The CDR3 DNA sequence: TGTGCCACCGGGGAGGATGGTGAAAAACTGTTTTTT. Amino acids: CATGEDGEKLFF.

This clone has a handful of counts. The chain is built from TRBV7-9 and TRBJ1-5; a possible D gene is TRBD1 (6 bases). The CDR3 has 16 amino acids. Germline V gene data show CDR1 as SEHNR and CDR2 as FQNEAQ (reference sequence). Trimming removed 3 bases at V and 4 bases at J, with 16 bases between. The CDR3 sequence: CASSFWEKQGNQPQHF. The CDR3 nucleotides read TGTGCCAGCAGCTTCTGGGAAAAACAGGGAAATCAGCCCCAGCATTTT. Filled out from reference TRBV7-9 and TRBJ1-5, the complete variable domain reads DTGVSQNPRHKITKRGQNVTFRCDPISEHNRLYWYRQTLGQGPEFLTYFQNEAQLEKSRLLSDRFSAERPKGSFSTLEIQRTEQGDSAMYLCASSFWEKQGNQPQHFGDGTRLSIL.